This TCR beta chain was observed in a study of post-analysis software for immune sequencing data. The study, taken as a whole, reports: Among 5 or 6 TRBV segments more frequent in patients than controls were TRBV5-6, TRBV5-1 and TRBV20-1.

About this clonotype itself: Its specificity is unknown.

Germline V gene sequence: CDR1 SNHLY, CDR2 FYNNEI. V was pared by 11 bases and J by 4 bases, with 14 bases between. The CDR3 is 13 amino acids. Each TCR beta cDNA library carried unique molecular identifiers. A single record per CDR3 protein comes from TCRdb applying MiXCR to the PCR reads. The sample yields hundreds of thousands of distinct CDR3 sequences, roughly 50% seen once. The chain recombines TRBV2 with TRBJ1-4, with TRBD1 as a possible D gene (5 bases). The sequence was obtained from a girl aged 5-17 years with multiple sclerosis. Sequenced sample: blood. The CDR3 nucleotides are TGTGCCGGGGGGTCCGGTTATAATGAAAAACTGTTTTTT. Encoded protein: CAGGSGYNEKLFF.